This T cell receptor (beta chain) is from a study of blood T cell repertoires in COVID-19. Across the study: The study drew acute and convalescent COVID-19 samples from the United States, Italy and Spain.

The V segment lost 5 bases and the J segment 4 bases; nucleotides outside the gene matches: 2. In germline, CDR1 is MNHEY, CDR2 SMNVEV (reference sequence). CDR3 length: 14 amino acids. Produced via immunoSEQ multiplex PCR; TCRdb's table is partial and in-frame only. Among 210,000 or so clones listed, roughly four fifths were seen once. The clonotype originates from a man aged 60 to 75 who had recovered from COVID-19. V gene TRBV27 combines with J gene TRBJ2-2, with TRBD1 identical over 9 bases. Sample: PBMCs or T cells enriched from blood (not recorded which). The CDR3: CASSTTGGTGELFF. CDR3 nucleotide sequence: TGTGCCAGCAGTACGACAGGGGGCACCGGGGAGCTGTTTTTT.